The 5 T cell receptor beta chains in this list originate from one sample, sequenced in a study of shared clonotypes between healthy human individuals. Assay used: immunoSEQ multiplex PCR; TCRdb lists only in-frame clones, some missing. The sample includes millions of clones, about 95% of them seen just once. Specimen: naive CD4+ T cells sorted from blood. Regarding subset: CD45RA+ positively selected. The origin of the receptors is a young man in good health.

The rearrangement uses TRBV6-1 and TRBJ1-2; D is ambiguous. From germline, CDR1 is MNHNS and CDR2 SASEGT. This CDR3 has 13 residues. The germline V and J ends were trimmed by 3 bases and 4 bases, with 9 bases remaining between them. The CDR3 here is CASSDGVTYGYTF. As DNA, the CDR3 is TGTGCCAGCAGTGACGGGGTTACCTATGGCTACACCTTC.

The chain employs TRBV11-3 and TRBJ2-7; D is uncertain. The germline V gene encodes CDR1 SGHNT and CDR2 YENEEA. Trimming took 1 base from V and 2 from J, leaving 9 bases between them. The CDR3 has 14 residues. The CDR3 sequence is CASSLGGDPYEQYF. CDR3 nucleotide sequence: TGTGCCAGCAGCTTAGGAGGAGACCCCTACGAGCAGTACTTC.

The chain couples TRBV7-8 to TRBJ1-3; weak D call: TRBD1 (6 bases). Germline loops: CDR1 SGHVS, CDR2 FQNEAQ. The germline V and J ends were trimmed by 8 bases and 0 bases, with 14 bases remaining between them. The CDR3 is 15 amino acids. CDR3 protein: CASSRTESSGNTIYF. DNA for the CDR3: TGTGCCAGCTCCCGGACAGAGAGCTCTGGAAACACCATATATTTT.

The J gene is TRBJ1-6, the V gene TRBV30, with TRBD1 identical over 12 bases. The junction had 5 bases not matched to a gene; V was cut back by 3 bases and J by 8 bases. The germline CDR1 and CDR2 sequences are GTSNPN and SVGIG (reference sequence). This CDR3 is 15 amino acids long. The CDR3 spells CAWSLGQGAHSPLHF. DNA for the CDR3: TGTGCCTGGAGCCTGGGACAGGGGGCGCATTCACCCCTCCACTTT.

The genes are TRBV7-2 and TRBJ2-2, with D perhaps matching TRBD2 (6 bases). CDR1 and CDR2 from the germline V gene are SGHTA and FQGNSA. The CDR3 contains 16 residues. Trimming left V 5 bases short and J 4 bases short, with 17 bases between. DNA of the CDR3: TGTGCCAGCAGCCCGTACACCGGGAGCTCCACCGGGGAGCTGTTTTTT. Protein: CASSPYTGSSTGELFF.